These T cell receptor beta chains were read from a single sample in a study of CD8+CD57+ T cells in acquired aplastic anemia. Via MiXCR, TCRdb re-called the reads, giving one row per CDR3 protein. The repertoire consists of 89,000 or so distinct CDR3 sequences, with roughly two thirds occurring once and the leading ten covering 50% to 70%. Sequenced: sorted CD4+, CD8+, or CD8+CD57+ T cells (not recorded which) from PBMCs. The receptors were sampled from a human donor with aplastic anemia. Both conserved end residues are part of each CDR3. The order of the fields is D gene, clone size, J gene, V gene, CDR3 DNA, CDR3 protein. D genes are given only for firm matches. Only part of the rows carry a size: once, few, many, or a class if the clone is expanded.

>-|-|TRBJ2-1|TRBV15
TGTGCCACCAGCACAGAACGGGCTGGGGGGTACAATGAGCAGTTCTTC
CATSTERAGGYNEQFF
>-|many|TRBJ2-2|TRBV19
TGTGCCAGTAAGGGTGACACCGGGGAGCTGTTTTTT
CASKGDTGELFF
>TRBD2|many|TRBJ2-7|TRBV27
TGTGCCAGCAGCAGACGACTAGCGGGATCCTTAGACGAGCAGTACTTC
CASSRRLAGSLDEQYF
>-|-|TRBJ1-1|TRBV12-5
TGTGCTAGTGCCTTCCCGTTGAACACTGAAGCTTTCTTT
CASAFPLNTEAFF
>TRBD1|-|TRBJ2-3|TRBV2
TGTGCCAGCCAAACAGGGGAAGCAGATACGCAGTATTTT
CASQTGEADTQYF
>TRBD1|-|TRBJ2-7|TRBV19
TGTGCCAGTAGTGCCGACAGGGGGACCCCCTACGAGCAGTACTTC
CASSADRGTPYEQYF
>-|many|TRBJ2-3|TRBV5-1
TGCGCCAGCAGCCCGCTGGAGGTGATGGACACAGATACGCAGTATTTT
CASSPLEVMDTDTQYF
>-|-|TRBJ2-1|TRBV2
TGTGCCAGCAGTTACACCAGATACAATGGGCAGTTCTTC
CASSYTRYNGQFF
>-|-|TRBJ2-7|TRBV20-1
TGCAGTGATGATTACGAGCAGTACTTC
CSDDYEQYF
>-|-|TRBJ2-6|TRBV19
TGTGCCAGTAGTATGTGGGGGGCCAACGTCCTGACTTTC
CASSMWGANVLTF
>-|-|TRBJ1-1|TRBV11-2
TGTGCCAGCAGCTTAGTGGCAGGGACTGGGACTGAAGCTTTCTTT
CASSLVAGTGTEAFF
>-|-|TRBJ1-1|TRBV20-1
TGCAGTGCTAGAGATGGGGGGGACACTGAAGCTTTCTTT
CSARDGGDTEAFF
>TRBD1|-|TRBJ1-1|TRBV6-6
TGTGCCAGCAGTTACTCGACAGGGGGTGAAGCTTTCTTT
CASSYSTGGEAFF
>-|-|TRBJ1-1|TRBV10-3
TGTGCCATCAGTGAGTCGCAGCAGCTGAACACTGAAGCTTTCTTT
CAISESQQLNTEAFF
>TRBD2|-|TRBJ2-1|TRBV14
TGTGCCAGCAGCCTGGGACTAGCGGGGCCCCCAGGGGAGCAGTTCTTC
CASSLGLAGPPGEQFF
>-|-|TRBJ2-7|TRBV7-2
TGTGCCAGCAGCCAAAGCCTATCCGCGGTCTACGAGCAGTACTTC
CASSQSLSAVYEQYF
>TRBD1|-|TRBJ2-1|TRBV11-3
TGTGCCAGCAGCTTAGGGACAGGGGGTAGTGAGCAGTTCTTC
CASSLGTGGSEQFF